These 7 T cell receptor beta chains originate from one sample sequenced in a study of blood T cells in healthy people across ages. Next came a second PCR, run for about 7 to 12 cycles, which used a sample-barcoded 5' primer along with a J-beta primer mix. TCRdb itself ran the 5' RACE reads through MiXCR, one entry per CDR3 protein. In the table there are 700,000 to 900,000 distinct CDR3 sequences, around a quarter of which are singletons. The same sample was also studied in work on T cells of mothers and their children.

The sequenced sample consisted of blood. The receptors shown here come from a boy between 5 and 17 years old in good health.

This clonotype came up a few times. The chain is built from TRBV6-2 or TRBV6-3 and TRBJ2-5, with 9 nucleotides matching TRBD1. V shed 2 bases, J shed 2 bases, and the junction held 9 bases outside the gene matches. This CDR3 has 17 residues. Germline-derived CDR1 and CDR2 are MNHEY and SVGEGT. The CDR3 loop is CASSYPDRGRWQETQYF. The CDR3 nucleotides are TGTGCCAGCAGTTACCCCGACAGGGGGAGGTGGCAAGAGACCCAGTACTTC.

This clonotype was seen more than once but under ten times. This chain joins TRBV2 and TRBJ2-7; 9 bases align to TRBD2. The DNA end is a closer match to TRBJ2-1, so the J assignment may be wrong. Germline V gene lookup returns CDR1 SNHLY and CDR2 FYNNEI. The CDR3 has 19 amino acids. As DNA, the CDR3 is TGTGCCAGCAGTGAGCCGCGCCCCGCTAGCGGGGAAGGGTACAATGAGCAGTTCTTC. Protein: CASSEPRPASGEGYNEQFF.

This clonotype was detected a few times. J is TRBJ2-7 and V is TRBV5-1; D unclear. Germline CDR1 SGHRS, CDR2 YFSETQ. The CDR3 is 12 amino acids. V gave up 4 bases and J gave up 6 bases, with 11 bases separating them. CDR3 amino acids: CASSKNTREQYF. The CDR3 region has the DNA TGCGCCAGCAGCAAAAACACCCGCGAGCAGTACTTC.

The gene calls are TRBV3-1 and TRBJ2-5, with 13 bases identical to TRBD2. The J segment lost 3 bases and the V segment lost 3 bases, leaving 4 bases of the junction unmatched. This CDR3 contains 16 residues. Germline assignment: CDR1 LGHDT and CDR2 YNNKEL (reference sequence). CDR3: CASSHHGLAGEETQYF. Here the CDR3 DNA reads TGTGCCAGCAGCCACCACGGACTAGCGGGGGAAGAGACCCAGTACTTC.

The V call is TRBV10-1, the J call TRBJ2-5, with 8 positions matching TRBD1. The better agreement between TRBJ2-7 and the DNA end casts doubt on the J call. CDR1 and CDR2 (germline): WNHNN, SYGVQD (reference sequence). The length of the CDR3 is 13 residues. The CDR3 bases are TGCGCCAGCAGTGAGTCGGGGACAGGCGAGCAGTACTTC. Translating gives CASSESGTGEQYF.

The chain uses TRBV20-1 and TRBJ2-4, with 10 bases that match TRBD1. The CDR3 has 15 residues. Germline assignment: CDR1 DFQATT and CDR2 SNEGSKA (reference sequence). J was trimmed by 0 bases and V by 7 bases; bases with no gene match: 6. The CDR3 here is CSVRQGAKAKNIQYF. As DNA, the CDR3 is TGCAGTGTTCGACAGGGGGCGAAAGCCAAAAACATTCAGTACTTC.

The rearrangement links TRBV29-1 to TRBJ2-5; a weak D match, TRBD1 (7 bases). The length of the CDR3 is 13 residues. V was pared by 7 bases and J by 7 bases, with 19 bases between. Germline V CDR1 and CDR2: SQVTM, ANQGSEA. DNA for the CDR3: TGCAGCGGCGACAGGGAGGCTGGAGGGACCCAGTACTTC. Its translation: CSGDREAGGTQYF.